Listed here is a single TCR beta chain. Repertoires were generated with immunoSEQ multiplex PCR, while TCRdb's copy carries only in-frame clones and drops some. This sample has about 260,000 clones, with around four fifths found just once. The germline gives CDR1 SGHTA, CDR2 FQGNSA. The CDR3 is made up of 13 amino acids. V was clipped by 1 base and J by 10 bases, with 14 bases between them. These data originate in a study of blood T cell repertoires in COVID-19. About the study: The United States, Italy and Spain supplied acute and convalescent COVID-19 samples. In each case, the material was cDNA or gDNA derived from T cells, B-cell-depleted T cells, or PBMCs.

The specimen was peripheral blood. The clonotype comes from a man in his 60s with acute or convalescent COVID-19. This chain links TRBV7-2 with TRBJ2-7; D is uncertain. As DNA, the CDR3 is TGTGCCAGCAGCTTAGAGGTGTGGGCAGGCCAGTACTTC. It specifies CASSLEVWAGQYF.